This record concerns one TCR beta chain sequence. The data were obtained in a study of T cells in Graves' hyperthyroidism and ophthalmopathy. There were TCR beta CDR3 regions amplified from RNA transcripts. A first-round RT-PCR of the TCR CDR3 used the HTBI primer set. TCRdb reprocessed the multiplex PCR reads via MiXCR and lists one record per CDR3 protein. The sample holds more than 500,000 distinct CDR3 sequences, roughly 15% seen once. The clonotype originates from a middle-aged woman with Graves' ophthalmopathy. Source material: blood.

CDR3 protein: CASNPQTRGNQPQHF. CDR3 DNA sequence: TGTGCCAGCAATCCACAAACTCGGGGTAATCAGCCCCAGCATTTT. The chain uses TRBV28 and TRBJ1-5; no firm D call. CDR1 MDHEN and CDR2 SYDVKM come from the germline V gene. Trimming pared 7 bases from V and 4 bases from J, leaving 17 bases between. This CDR3 contains 15 residues.